Listed here is a single TCR beta chain. V was shortened by 1 base and J by 0 bases, with 16 bases between the two germline ends. This CDR3 contains 17 residues. The V gene's germline CDR1 is MGHRA and CDR2 YSYEKL. The entry originates in a study of cytomegalovirus exposure and HLA in healthy donors. Primers included in the PCR were 60 Vbeta and 13 Jbeta primers. The protocol was immunoSEQ multiplex PCR, while the TCRdb copy is restricted to in-frame clones and leaves out a portion. The sample lists more than 150,000 clones, just under 80% occurring once. Sequences were obtained from PBMCs. This TCR was sampled from a woman aged 25 to 39 in good health and CMV-seronegative. The chain links TRBV4-1 to TRBJ2-7; weak D call: TRBD2 (5 bases). This CDR3 reads CASSQGEMRGSSYEQYF. DNA for the CDR3: TGCGCCAGCAGCCAAGGGGAAATGAGAGGGAGCTCCTACGAGCAGTACTTC.